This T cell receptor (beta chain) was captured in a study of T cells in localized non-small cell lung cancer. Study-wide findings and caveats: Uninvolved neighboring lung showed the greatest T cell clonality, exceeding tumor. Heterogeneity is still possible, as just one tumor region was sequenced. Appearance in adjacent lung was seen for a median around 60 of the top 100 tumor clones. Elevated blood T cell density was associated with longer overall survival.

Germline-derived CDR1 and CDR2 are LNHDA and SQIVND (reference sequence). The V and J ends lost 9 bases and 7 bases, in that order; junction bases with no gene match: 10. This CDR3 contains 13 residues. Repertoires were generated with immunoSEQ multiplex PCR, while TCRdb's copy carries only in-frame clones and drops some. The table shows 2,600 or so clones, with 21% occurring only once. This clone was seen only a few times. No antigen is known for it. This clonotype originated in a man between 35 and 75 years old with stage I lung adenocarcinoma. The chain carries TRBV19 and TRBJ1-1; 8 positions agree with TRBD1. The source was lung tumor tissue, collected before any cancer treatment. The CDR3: CASRGQAPGEAFF. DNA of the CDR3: TGTGCCAGCCGGGGACAGGCCCCGGGTGAAGCTTTCTTT.